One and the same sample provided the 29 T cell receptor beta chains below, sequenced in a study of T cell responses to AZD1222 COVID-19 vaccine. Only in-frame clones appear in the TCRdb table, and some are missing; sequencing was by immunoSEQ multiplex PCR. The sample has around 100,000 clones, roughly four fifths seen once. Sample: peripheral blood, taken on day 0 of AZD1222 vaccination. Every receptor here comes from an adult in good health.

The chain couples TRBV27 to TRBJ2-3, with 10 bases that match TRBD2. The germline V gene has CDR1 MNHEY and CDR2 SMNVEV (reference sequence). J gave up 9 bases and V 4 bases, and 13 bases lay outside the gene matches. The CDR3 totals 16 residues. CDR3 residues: CASSSGGTSASRTQYF. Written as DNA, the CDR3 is TGTGCCAGCAGTTCAGGGGGGACTAGCGCCTCCCGGACGCAGTATTTT.

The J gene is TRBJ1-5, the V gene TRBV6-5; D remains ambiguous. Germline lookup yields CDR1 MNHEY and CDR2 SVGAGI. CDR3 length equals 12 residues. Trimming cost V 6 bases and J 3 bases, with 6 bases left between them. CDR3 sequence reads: CASRSLNQPQHF. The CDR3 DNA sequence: TGTGCCAGCAGGAGCCTCAATCAGCCCCAGCATTTT.

CDR3 DNA sequence: TGCAGCGTTGAGGGGGGTTCCACAGATACGCAGTATTTT. It yields the protein CSVEGGSTDTQYF. V and J are TRBV29-1 and TRBJ2-3; D might be TRBD2 (6 bases). Germline assignment: CDR1 SQVTM and CDR2 ANQGSEA. V shed 3 bases and J shed 2 bases, with 9 bases lying between them. This CDR3 has 13 amino acids.

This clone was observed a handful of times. The CDR3: CSVGDRGPYGYTF. The CDR3, as DNA: TGCAGCGTTGGAGACAGGGGGCCCTATGGCTACACCTTC. V usage is TRBV29-1 and J usage is TRBJ1-2; 10 bases agree with TRBD1. Trimming took 4 bases from V and 4 from J; bases not matched to a gene: 3. This CDR3 region has 13 residues. CDR1 is SQVTM, CDR2 ANQGSEA, per germline.

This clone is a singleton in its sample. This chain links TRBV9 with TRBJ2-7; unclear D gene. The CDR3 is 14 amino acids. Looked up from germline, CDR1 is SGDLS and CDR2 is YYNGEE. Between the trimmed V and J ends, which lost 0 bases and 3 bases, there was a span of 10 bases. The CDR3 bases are TGTGCCAGCAGCGTAGATTCAGAAAACTACGAGCAGTACTTC. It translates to CASSVDSENYEQYF.

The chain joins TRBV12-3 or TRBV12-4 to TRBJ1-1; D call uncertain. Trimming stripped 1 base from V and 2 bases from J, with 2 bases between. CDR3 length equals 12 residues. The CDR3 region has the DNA TGTGCCAGCAGTTTAGGAAACACTGAAGCTTTCTTT. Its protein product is CASSLGNTEAFF.

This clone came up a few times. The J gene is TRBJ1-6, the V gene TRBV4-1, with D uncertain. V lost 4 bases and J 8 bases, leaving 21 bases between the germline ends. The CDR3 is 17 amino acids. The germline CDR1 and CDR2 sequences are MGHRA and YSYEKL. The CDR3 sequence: CASSPTPVSGLYSPLHF. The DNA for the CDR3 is TGCGCCAGCAGCCCCACCCCAGTTAGCGGACTCTATTCACCCCTCCACTTT.

The CDR3 region has the DNA TGTGCCAGCAGCTTATTCGGGGCCAACGTCCTGACTTTC. Amino acid sequence: CASSLFGANVLTF. J is TRBJ2-6 and V is TRBV11-1; no definite D call. Trimming left V 2 bases short and J 4 bases short, with 3 bases between. CDR1 and CDR2 from the germline V gene are SGHAT and FQDESV (reference sequence). The length of the CDR3 is 13 residues. The full variable domain, with the rest looked up from reference TRBV11-1 and TRBJ2-6, is EAEVAQSPRYKITEKSQAVAFWCDPISGHATLYWYRQILGQGPELLVQFQDESVVDDSQLPKDRFSAERLKGVDSTLKIQPAELGDSAMYLCASSLFGANVLTFGAGSRLTVL.

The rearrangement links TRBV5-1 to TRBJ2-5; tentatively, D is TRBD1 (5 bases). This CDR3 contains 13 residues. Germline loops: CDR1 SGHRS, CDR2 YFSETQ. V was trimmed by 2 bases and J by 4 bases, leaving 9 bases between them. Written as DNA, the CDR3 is TGCGCCAGCAGCTTAGGACACGGAGAGACCCAGTACTTC. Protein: CASSLGHGETQYF. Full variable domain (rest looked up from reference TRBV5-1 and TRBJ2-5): KAGVTQTPRYLIKTRGQQVTLSCSPISGHRSVSWYQQTPGQGLQFLFEYFSETQRNKGNFPGRFSGRQFSNSRSEMNVSTLELGDSALYLCASSLGHGETQYFGPGTRLLVL.

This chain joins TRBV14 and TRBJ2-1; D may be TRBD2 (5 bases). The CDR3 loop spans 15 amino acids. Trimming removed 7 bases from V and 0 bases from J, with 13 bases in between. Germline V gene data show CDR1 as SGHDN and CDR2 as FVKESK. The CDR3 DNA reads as TGTGCCAGCATCCCCCTAGCCAGCTCCTACAATGAGCAGTTCTTC. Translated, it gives CASIPLASSYNEQFF. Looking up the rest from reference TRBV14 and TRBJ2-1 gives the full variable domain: EAGVTQFPSHSVIEKGQTVTLRCDPISGHDNLYWYRRVMGKEIKFLLHFVKESKQDESGMPNNRFLAERTGGTYSTLKVQPAELEDSGVYFCASIPLASSYNEQFFGPGTRLTVL.

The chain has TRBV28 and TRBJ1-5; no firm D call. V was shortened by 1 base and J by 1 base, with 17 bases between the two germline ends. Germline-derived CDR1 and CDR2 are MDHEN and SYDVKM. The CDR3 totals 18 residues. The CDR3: CASSLFPQRVGSNQPQHF. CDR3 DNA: TGTGCCAGCAGTTTATTCCCACAAAGGGTGGGCAGCAATCAGCCCCAGCATTTT.

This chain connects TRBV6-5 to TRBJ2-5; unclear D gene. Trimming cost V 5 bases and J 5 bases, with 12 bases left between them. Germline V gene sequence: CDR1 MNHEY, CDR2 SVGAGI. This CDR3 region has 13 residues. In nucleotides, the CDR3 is TGTGCCAGCAGTACGACCCTAAGGGAGACCCAGTACTTC. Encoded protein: CASSTTLRETQYF.

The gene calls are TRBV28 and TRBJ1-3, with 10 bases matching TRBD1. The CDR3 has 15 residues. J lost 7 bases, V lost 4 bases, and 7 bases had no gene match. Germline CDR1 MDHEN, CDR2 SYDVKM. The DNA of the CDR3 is TGTGCCAGCAGTTCGCCGGACAGGGGGGTTAACACCATATATTTT. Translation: CASSSPDRGVNTIYF.

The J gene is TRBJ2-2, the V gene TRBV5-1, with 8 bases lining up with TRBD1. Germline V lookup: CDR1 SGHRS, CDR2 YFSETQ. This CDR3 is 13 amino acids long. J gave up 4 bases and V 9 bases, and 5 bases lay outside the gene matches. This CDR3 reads CAIAQGATGELFF. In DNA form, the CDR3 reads TGCGCCATAGCCCAGGGGGCCACCGGGGAGCTGTTTTTT.

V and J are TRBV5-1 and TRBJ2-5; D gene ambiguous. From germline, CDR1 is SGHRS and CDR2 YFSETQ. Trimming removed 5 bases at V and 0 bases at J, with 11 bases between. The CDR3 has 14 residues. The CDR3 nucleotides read TGCGCCAGCAGATTGCGGACCGACCAAGAGACCCAGTACTTC. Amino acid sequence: CASRLRTDQETQYF. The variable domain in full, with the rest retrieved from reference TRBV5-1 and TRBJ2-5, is KAGVTQTPRYLIKTRGQQVTLSCSPISGHRSVSWYQQTPGQGLQFLFEYFSETQRNKGNFPGRFSGRQFSNSRSEMNVSTLELGDSALYLCASRLRTDQETQYFGPGTRLLVL.

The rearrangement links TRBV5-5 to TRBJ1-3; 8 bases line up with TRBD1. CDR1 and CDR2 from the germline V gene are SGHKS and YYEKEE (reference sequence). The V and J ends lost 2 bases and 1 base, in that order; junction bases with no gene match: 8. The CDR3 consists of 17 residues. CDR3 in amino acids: CASSFGQGTLSGNTIYF. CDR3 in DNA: TGTGCCAGCAGCTTCGGACAGGGAACCCTTTCTGGAAACACCATATATTTT. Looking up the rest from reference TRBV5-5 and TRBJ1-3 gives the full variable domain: DAGVTQSPTHLIKTRGQQVTLRCSPISGHKSVSWYQQVLGQGPQFIFQYYEKEERGRGNFPDRFSARQFPNYSSELNVNALLLGDSALYLCASSFGQGTLSGNTIYFGEGSWLTVV.

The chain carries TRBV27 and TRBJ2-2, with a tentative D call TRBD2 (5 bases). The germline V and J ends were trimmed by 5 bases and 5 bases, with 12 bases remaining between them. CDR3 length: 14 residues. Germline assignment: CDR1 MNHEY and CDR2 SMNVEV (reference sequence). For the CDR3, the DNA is TGTGCCAGCAGTCCGGGTGGCGGGACCGGGGAGCTGTTTTTT. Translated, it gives CASSPGGGTGELFF.

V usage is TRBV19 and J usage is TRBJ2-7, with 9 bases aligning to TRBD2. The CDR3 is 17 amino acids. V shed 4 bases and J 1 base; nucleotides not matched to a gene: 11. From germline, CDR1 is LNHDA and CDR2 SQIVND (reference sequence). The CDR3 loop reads CASSKLSVAGESYEQYF. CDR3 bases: TGTGCCAGTAGTAAACTTTCAGTAGCGGGAGAGTCCTACGAGCAGTACTTC. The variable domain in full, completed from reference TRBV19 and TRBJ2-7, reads DGGITQSPKYLFRKEGQNVTLSCEQNLNHDAMYWYRQDPGQGLRLIYYSQIVNDFQKGDIAEGYSVSREKKESFPLTVTSAQKNPTAFYLCASSKLSVAGESYEQYFGPGTRLTVT.

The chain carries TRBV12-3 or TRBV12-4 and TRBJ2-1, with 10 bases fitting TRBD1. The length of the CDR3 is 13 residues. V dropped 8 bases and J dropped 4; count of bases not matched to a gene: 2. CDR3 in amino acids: CASRQGAYNEQFF. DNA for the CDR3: TGTGCCAGCCGACAGGGGGCTTACAATGAGCAGTTCTTC.

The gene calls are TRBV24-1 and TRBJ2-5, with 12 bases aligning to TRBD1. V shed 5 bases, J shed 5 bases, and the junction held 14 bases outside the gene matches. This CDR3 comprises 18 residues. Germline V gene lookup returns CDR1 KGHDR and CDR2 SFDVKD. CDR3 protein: CATSVRSMGTGGSETQYF. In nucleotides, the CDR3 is TGTGCCACCAGTGTGAGGTCAATGGGGACAGGGGGCTCGGAGACCCAGTACTTC.

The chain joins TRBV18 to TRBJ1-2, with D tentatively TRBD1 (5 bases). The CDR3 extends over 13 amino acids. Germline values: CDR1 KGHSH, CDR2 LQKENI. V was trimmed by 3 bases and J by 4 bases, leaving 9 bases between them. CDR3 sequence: CASSPDSIYGYTF. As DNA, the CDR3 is TGTGCCAGCTCACCTGACAGTATCTATGGCTACACCTTC.

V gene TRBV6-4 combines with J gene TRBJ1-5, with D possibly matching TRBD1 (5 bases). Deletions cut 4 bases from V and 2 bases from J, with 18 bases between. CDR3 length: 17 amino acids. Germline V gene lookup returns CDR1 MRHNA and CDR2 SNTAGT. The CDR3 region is CASSAPLRDLGNQPQHF. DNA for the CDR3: TGTGCCAGCAGTGCCCCCCTCAGGGATCTAGGCAATCAGCCCCAGCATTTT.

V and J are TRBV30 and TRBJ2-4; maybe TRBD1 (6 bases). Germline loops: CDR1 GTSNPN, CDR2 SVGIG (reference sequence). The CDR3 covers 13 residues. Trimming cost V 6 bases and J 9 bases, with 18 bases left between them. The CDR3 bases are TGTGCCTGCAACAGGGCGAAGGACGGCATTCAGTACTTC. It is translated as CACNRAKDGIQYF.

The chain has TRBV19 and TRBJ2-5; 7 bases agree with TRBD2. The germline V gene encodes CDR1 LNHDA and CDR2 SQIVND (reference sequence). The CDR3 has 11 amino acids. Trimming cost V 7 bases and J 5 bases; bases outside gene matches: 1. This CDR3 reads CASIGGETQYF. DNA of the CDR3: TGTGCCAGTATCGGGGGGGAGACCCAGTACTTC.

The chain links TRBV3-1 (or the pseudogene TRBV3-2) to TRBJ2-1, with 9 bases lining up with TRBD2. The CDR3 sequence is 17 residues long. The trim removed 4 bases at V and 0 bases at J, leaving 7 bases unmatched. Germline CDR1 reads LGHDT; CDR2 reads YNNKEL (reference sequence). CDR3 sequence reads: CASSPLGREGSYNEQFF. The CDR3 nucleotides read TGTGCCAGCAGCCCCCTCGGGCGGGAGGGCTCCTACAATGAGCAGTTCTTC.

Here the CDR3 reads CASSFLGTDEKLFF. Written as DNA, the CDR3 is TGTGCCAGCAGTTTCCTCGGGACAGATGAAAAACTGTTTTTT. This chain links TRBV28 with TRBJ1-4; 7 bases line up with TRBD1. The germline CDR1 and CDR2 sequences are MDHEN and SYDVKM. This CDR3 is built from 14 residues. V shed 3 bases and J 6 bases; nucleotides not matched to a gene: 4.

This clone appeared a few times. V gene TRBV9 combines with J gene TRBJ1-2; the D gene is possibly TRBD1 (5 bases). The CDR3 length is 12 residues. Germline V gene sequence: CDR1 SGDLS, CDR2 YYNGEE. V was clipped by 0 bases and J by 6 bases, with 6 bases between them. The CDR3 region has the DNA TGTGCCAGCAGCGTAGTGGGGGATGGCTACACCTTC. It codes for CASSVVGDGYTF.

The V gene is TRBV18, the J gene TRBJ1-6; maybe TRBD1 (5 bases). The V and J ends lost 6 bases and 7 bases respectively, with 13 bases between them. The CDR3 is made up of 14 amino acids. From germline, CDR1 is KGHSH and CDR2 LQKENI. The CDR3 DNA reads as TGTGCCAGCTCCCCCTTCAGGGAGAATTCACCCCTCCACTTT. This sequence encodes CASSPFRENSPLHF.

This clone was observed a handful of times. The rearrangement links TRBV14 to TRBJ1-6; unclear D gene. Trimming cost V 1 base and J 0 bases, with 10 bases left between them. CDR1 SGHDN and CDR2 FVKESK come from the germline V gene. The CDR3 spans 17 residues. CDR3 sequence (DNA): TGTGCCAGCAGCCAAGTAAACTTCCGCTCCTATAATTCACCCCTCCACTTT. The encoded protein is CASSQVNFRSYNSPLHF. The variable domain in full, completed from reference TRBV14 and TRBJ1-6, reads EAGVTQFPSHSVIEKGQTVTLRCDPISGHDNLYWYRRVMGKEIKFLLHFVKESKQDESGMPNNRFLAERTGGTYSTLKVQPAELEDSGVYFCASSQVNFRSYNSPLHFGNGTRLTVT.